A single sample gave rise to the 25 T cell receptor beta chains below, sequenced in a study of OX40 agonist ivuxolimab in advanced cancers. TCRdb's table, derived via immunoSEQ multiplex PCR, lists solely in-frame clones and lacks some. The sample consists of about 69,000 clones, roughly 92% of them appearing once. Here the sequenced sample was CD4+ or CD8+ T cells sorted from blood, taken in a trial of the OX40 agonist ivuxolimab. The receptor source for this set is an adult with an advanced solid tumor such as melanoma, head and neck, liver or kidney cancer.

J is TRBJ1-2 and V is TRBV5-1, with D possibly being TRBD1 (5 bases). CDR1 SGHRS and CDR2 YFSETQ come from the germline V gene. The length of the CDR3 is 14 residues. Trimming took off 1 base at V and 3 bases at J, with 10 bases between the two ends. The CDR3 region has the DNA TGCGCCAGCAGCTTGCCCCAGGGTCACTATGGCTACACCTTC. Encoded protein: CASSLPQGHYGYTF. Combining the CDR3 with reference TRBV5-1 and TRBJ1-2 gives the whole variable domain KAGVTQTPRYLIKTRGQQVTLSCSPISGHRSVSWYQQTPGQGLQFLFEYFSETQRNKGNFPGRFSGRQFSNSRSEMNVSTLELGDSALYLCASSLPQGHYGYTFGSGTRLTVV.

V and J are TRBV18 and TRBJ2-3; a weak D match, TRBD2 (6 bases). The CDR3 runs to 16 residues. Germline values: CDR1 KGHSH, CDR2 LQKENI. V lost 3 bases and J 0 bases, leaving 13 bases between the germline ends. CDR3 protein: CASSPLAEPSTDTQYF. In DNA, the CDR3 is TGTGCCAGCTCACCCTTAGCGGAGCCCAGCACAGATACGCAGTATTTT.

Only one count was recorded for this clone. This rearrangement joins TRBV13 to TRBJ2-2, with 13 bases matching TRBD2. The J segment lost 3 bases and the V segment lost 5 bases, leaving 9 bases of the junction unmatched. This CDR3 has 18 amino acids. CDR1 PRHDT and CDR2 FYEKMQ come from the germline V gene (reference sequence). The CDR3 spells CASSPGLAGERDTGELFF. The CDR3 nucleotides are TGTGCCAGCAGCCCCGGACTAGCGGGAGAACGGGACACCGGGGAGCTGTTTTTT.

The CDR3 reads CSVETGPGNTIYF. The CDR3 DNA sequence: TGCAGCGTAGAAACAGGTCCTGGAAACACCATATATTTT. This rearrangement joins TRBV29-1 to TRBJ1-3, with a possible D match to TRBD1 (5 bases). The V gene's germline CDR1 is SQVTM and CDR2 ANQGSEA. Trimming stripped 6 bases from V and 2 bases from J, with 11 bases between. The CDR3 extends over 13 amino acids.

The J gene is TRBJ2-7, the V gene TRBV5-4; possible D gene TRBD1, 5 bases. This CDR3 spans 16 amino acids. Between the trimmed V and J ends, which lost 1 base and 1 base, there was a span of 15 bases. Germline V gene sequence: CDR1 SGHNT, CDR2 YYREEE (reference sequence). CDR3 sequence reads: CASSLRLSRVSYEQYF. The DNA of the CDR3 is TGTGCCAGCAGCTTGAGGCTAAGCAGGGTGTCCTACGAGCAGTACTTC.

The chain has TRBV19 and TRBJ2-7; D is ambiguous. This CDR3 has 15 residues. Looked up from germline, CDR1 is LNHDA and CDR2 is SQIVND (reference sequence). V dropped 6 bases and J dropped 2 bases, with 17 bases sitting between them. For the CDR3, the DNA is TGTGCCAGTAGCAACAACAAGGAGTGGACCTACGAGCAGTACTTC. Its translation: CASSNNKEWTYEQYF.

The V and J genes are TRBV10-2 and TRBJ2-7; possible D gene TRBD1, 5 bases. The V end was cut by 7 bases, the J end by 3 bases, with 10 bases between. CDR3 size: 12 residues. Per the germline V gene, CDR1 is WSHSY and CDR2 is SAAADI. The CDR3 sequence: CASIGRDYEQYF. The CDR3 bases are TGCGCCAGCATTGGCAGGGACTACGAGCAGTACTTC.

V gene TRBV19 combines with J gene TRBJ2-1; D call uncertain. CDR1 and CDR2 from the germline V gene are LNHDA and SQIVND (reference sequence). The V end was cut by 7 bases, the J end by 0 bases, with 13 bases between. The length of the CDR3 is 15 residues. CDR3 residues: CASTSYRSSYNEQFF. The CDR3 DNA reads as TGTGCCAGTACCTCGTATCGCTCCTCCTACAATGAGCAGTTCTTC.

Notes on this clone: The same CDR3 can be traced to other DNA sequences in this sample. The CDR3 sequence is CASSLGQQYEQYF. DNA of the CDR3: TGTGCCAGCAGCTTGGGACAGCAATACGAGCAGTACTTC. The genes are TRBV5-4 and TRBJ2-7; TRBD1 is a possible D gene (5 bases). The length of the CDR3 is 13 residues. V was pared by 0 bases and J by 4 bases, with 8 bases between. Germline CDR1 is SGHNT and CDR2 is YYREEE (reference sequence).

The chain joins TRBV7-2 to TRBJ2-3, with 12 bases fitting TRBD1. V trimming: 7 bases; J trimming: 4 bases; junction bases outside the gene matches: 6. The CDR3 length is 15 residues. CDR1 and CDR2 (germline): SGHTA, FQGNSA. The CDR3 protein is CASKRGQGAADTQYF. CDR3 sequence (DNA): TGTGCCAGCAAACGGGGACAGGGGGCTGCAGATACGCAGTATTTT.

The CDR3 region has the DNA TGTGCCAGCAAGGGGGCGACTAGGGGCGAGCAGTACTTC. It codes for CASKGATRGEQYF. The gene calls are TRBV28 and TRBJ2-7; D perhaps matches TRBD1 (7 bases). Germline V gene data show CDR1 as MDHEN and CDR2 as SYDVKM. Trimming shortened V by 7 bases and J by 6 bases, and 16 bases separated the two germline ends. There are 13 residues in the CDR3.

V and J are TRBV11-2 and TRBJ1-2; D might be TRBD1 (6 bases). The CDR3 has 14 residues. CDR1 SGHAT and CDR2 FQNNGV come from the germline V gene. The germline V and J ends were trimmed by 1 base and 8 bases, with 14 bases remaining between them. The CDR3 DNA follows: TGTGCCAGCAGCTTAGGCAGGGGCGCGGGGGGCTACACCTTC. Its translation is CASSLGRGAGGYTF.

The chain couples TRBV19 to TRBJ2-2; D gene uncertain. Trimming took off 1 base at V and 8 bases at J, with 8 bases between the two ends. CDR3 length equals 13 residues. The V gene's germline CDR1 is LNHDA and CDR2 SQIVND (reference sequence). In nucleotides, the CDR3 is TGTGCCAGTAGTATAGGTGTTCGGGGGGAGCTGTTTTTT. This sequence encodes CASSIGVRGELFF.

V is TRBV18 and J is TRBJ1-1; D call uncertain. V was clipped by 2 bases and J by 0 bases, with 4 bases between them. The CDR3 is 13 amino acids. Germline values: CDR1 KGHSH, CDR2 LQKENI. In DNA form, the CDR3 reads TGTGCCAGCTCACCAGGAGTGAACACTGAAGCTTTCTTT. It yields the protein CASSPGVNTEAFF.

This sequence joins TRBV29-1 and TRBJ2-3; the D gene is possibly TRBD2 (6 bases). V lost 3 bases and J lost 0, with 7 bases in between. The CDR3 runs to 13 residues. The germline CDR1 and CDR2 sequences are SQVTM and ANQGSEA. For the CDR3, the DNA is TGCAGCGTTGACCGGGGGAGCACAGATACGCAGTATTTT. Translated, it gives CSVDRGSTDTQYF.

As DNA, the CDR3 is TGCAGCGCGGACAGGGGGCAAGCTTTCTTT. Translated: CSADRGQAFF. V is TRBV29-1 and J is TRBJ1-1, with 11 bases that match TRBD1. CDR3 size: 10 residues. The J segment lost 9 bases and the V segment lost 7 bases, leaving 1 base of the junction unmatched. Germline CDR1 and CDR2: SQVTM and ANQGSEA.

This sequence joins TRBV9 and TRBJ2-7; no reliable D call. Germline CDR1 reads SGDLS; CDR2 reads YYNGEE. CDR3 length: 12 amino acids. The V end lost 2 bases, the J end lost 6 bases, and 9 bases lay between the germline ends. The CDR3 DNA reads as TGTGCCAGCAGCGTGTTCCTGGGCGAGCAGTACTTC. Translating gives CASSVFLGEQYF.

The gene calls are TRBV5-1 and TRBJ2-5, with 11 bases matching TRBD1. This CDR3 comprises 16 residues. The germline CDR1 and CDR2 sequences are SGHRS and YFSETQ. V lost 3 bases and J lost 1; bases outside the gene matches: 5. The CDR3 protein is CASSWGGTGGQETQYF. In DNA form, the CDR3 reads TGCGCCAGCAGCTGGGGAGGGACAGGGGGCCAAGAGACCCAGTACTTC.

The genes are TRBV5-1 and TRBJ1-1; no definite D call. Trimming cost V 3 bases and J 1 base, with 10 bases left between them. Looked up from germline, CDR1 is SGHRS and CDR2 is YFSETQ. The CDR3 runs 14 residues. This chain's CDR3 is CASSSLGGNTEAFF. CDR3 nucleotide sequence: TGCGCCAGCAGCTCCCTGGGAGGGAACACTGAAGCTTTCTTT.

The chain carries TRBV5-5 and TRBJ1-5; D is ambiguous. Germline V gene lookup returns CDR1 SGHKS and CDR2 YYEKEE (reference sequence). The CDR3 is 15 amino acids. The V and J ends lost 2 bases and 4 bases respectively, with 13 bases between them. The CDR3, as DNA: TGTGCCAGCAGCTTTAGTACACTTATTAATCAGCCCCAGCATTTT. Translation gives CASSFSTLINQPQHF.

Here the CDR3 DNA reads TGCGCCAGCAGCTTAGTTTCACAGATTGAGCAGTTCTTC. Translated, it gives CASSLVSQIEQFF. The rearrangement links TRBV5-1 to TRBJ2-1; D gene ambiguous. Germline lookup yields CDR1 SGHRS and CDR2 YFSETQ. V was pared by 2 bases and J by 9 bases, with 12 bases between. The CDR3 has 13 residues.

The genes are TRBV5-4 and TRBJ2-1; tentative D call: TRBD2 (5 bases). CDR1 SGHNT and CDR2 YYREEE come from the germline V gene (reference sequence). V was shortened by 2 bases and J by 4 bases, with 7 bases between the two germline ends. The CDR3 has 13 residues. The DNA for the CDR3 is TGTGCCAGCAGCTTACCGGGGTACAATGAGCAGTTCTTC. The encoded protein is CASSLPGYNEQFF.

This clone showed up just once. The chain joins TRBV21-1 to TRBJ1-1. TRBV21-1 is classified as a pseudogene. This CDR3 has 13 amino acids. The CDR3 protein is CASKGGHNTEAFF. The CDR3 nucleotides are TGTGCCAGCAAAGGGGGGCACAACACTGAAGCTTTCTTT.

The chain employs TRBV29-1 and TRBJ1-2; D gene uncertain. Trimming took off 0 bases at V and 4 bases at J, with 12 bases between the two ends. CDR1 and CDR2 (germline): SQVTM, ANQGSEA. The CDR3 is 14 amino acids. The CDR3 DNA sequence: TGCAGCGTTGAAGAGGGAGGGCGATCCTATGGCTACACCTTC. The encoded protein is CSVEEGGRSYGYTF.

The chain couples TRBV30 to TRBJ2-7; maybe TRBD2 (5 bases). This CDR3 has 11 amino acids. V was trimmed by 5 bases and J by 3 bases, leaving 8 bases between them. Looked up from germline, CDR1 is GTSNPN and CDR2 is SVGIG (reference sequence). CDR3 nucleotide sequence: TGTGCCTGGGAACGGGACTACGAGCAGTACTTC. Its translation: CAWERDYEQYF.